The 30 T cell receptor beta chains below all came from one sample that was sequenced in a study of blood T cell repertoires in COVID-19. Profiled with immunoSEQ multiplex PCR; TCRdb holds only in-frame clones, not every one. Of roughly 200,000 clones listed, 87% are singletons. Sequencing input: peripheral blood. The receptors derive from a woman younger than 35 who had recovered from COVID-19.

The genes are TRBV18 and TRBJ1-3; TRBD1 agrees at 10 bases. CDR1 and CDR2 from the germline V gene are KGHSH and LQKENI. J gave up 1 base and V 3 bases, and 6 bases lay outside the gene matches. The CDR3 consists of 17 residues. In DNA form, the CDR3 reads TGTGCCAGCTCACCGCGACAGGGGGCGGATTCTGGAAACACCATATATTTT. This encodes CASSPRQGADSGNTIYF.

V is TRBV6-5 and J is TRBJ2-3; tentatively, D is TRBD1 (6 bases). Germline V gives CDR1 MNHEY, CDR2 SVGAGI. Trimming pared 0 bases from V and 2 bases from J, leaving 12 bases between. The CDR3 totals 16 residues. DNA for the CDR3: TGTGCCAGCAGTTACTCACCAGGGGCTTACACAGATACGCAGTATTTT. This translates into CASSYSPGAYTDTQYF.

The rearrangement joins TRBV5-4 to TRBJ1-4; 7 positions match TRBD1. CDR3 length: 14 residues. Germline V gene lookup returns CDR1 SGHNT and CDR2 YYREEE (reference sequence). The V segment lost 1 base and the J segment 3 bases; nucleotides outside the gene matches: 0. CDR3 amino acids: CASSLQGANEKLFF. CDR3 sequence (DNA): TGTGCCAGCAGCTTGCAGGGGGCTAATGAAAAACTGTTTTTT. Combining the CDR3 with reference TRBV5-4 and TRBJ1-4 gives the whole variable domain ETGVTQSPTHLIKTRGQQVTLRCSSQSGHNTVSWYQQALGQGPQFIFQYYREEENGRGNFPPRFSGLQFPNYSSELNVNALELDDSALYLCASSLQGANEKLFFGSGTQLSVL.

The DNA for the CDR3 is TGTGCCAGCAGCTTATCGGACTATGGCTACACCTTC. It codes for CASSLSDYGYTF. This chain links TRBV11-2 with TRBJ1-2, with D unresolved. The V end lost 2 bases, the J end lost 3 bases, and 4 bases lay between the germline ends. This CDR3 is built from 12 residues. Germline lookup yields CDR1 SGHAT and CDR2 FQNNGV.

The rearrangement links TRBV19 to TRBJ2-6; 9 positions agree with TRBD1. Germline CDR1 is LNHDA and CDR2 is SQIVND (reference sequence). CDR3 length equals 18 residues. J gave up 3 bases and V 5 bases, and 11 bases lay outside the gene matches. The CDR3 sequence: CASSLNRGRVDGANVLTF. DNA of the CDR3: TGTGCCAGTAGTTTAAACAGGGGGCGAGTAGATGGGGCCAACGTCCTGACTTTC.

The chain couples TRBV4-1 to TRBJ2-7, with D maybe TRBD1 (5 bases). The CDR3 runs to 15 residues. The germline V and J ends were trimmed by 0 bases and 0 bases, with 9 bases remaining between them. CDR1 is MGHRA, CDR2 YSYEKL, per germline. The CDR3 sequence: CASSQEAGLSYEQYF. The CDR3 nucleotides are TGCGCCAGCAGCCAAGAGGCAGGGCTCTCCTACGAGCAGTACTTC.

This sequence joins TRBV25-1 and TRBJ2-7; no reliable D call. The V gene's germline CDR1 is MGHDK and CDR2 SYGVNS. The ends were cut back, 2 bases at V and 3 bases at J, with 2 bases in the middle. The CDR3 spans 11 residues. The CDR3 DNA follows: TGTGCCAGCAGTGAACGCTACGAGCAGTACTTC. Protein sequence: CASSERYEQYF.

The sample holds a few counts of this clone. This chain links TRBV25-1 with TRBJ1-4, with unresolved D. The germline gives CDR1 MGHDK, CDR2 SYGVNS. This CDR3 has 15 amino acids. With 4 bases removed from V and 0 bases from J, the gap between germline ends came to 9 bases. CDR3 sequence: CASSGRMTTNEKLFF. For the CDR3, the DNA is TGTGCCAGCAGTGGCAGAATGACAACTAATGAAAAACTGTTTTTT.

The DNA for the CDR3 is TGTGCCAGCAGCTCTCTGGGGCTCTCTGGGGCCAACGTCCTGACTTTC. This encodes CASSSLGLSGANVLTF. The chain is built from TRBV27 and TRBJ2-6; D is perhaps TRBD1 (5 bases). The CDR3 covers 16 residues. Germline lookup yields CDR1 MNHEY and CDR2 SMNVEV (reference sequence). The V gene lost 6 bases and the J gene lost 0 bases, with 12 bases spanning the gap.

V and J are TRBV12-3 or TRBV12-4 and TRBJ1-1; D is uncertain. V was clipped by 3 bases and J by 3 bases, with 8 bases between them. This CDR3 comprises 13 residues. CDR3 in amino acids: CASSFAIHTEAFF. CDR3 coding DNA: TGTGCCAGCAGTTTTGCGATTCACACTGAAGCTTTCTTT.

Here the CDR3 reads CASSGRTSGTSYEQYF. The DNA of the CDR3 is TGTGCCAGCAGTGGGAGGACTAGCGGTACCTCCTACGAGCAGTACTTC. This chain uses TRBV25-1 with TRBJ2-7; 10 bases are shared with TRBD2. Trimming at V came to 4 bases and at J to 0 bases, leaving 6 bases not matched to a gene. The CDR3 totals 16 residues. Germline V CDR1 and CDR2: MGHDK, SYGVNS.

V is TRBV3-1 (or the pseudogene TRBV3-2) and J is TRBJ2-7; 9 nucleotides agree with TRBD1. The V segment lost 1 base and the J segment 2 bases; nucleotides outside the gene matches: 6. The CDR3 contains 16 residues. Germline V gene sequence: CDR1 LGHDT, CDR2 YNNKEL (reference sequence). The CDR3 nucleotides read TGTGCCAGCAGCCAAGCAAGGACAGGGGTCCCCTACGAGCAGTACTTC. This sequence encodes CASSQARTGVPYEQYF.

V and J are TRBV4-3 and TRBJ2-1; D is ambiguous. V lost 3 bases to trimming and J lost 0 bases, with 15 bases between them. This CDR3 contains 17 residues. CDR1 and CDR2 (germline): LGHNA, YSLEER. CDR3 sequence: CASSQSLGWSSYNEQFF. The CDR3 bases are TGCGCCAGCAGCCAGTCCCTAGGTTGGAGCTCCTACAATGAGCAGTTCTTC.

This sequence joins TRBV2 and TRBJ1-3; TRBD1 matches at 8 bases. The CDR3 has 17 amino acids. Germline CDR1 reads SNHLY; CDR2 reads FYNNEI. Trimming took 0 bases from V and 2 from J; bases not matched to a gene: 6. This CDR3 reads CASSEALQTGAGNTIYF. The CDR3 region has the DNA TGTGCCAGCAGTGAAGCGCTTCAGACAGGGGCTGGAAACACCATATATTTT. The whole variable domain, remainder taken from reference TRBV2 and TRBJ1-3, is EPEVTQTPSHQVTQMGQEVILRCVPISNHLYFYWYRQILGQKVEFLVSFYNNEISEKSEIFDDQFSVERPDGSNFTLKIRSTKLEDSAMYFCASSEALQTGAGNTIYFGEGSWLTVV.

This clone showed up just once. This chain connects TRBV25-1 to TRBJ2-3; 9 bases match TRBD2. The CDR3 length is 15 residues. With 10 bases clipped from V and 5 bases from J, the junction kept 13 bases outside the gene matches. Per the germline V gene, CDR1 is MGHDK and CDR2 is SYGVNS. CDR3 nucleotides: TGTGCCACCCAAAATCCGGGACTAGCCGAAGATACGCAGTATTTT. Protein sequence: CATQNPGLAEDTQYF.

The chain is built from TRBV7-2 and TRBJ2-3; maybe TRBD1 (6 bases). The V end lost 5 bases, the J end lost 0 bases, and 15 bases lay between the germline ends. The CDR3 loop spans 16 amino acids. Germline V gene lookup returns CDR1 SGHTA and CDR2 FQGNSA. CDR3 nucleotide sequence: TGTGCCAGCAGCCCGTGGGGACACGCCAGCACAGATACGCAGTATTTT. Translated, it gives CASSPWGHASTDTQYF.

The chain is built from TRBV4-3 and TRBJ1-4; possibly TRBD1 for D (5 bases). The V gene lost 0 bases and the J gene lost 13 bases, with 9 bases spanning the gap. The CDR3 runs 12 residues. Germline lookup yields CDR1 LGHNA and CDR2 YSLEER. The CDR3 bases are TGCGCCAGCAGCCAAGACGGGGGGAGACTGTTTTTT. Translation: CASSQDGGRLFF.

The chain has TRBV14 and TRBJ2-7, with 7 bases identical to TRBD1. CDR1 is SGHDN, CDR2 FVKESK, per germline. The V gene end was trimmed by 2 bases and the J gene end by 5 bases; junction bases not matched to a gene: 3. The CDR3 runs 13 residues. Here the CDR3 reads CASSQWTGNEQYF. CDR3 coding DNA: TGTGCCAGCAGCCAATGGACAGGCAACGAGCAGTACTTC.

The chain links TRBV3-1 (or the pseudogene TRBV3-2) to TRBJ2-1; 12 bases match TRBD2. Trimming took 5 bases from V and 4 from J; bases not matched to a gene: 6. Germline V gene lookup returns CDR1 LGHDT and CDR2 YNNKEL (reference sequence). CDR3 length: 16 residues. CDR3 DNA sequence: TGTGCCAGCAGCTCTCGACTAGCGGGAGCGTACAATGAGCAGTTCTTC. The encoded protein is CASSSRLAGAYNEQFF.

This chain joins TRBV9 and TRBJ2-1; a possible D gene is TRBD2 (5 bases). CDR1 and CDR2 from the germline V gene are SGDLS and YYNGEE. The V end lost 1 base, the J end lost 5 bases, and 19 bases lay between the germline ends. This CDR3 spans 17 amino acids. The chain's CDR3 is CASSVFEAELRDNEQFF. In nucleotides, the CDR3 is TGTGCCAGCAGCGTATTCGAAGCGGAGCTTAGGGACAATGAGCAGTTCTTC.

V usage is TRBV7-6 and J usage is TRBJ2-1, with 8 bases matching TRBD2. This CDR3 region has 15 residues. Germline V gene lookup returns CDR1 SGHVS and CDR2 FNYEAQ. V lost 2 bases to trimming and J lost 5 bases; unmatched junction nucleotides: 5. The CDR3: CASSLSSGANNEQFF. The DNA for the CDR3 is TGTGCCAGCAGCTTAAGTAGCGGGGCCAACAATGAGCAGTTCTTC.

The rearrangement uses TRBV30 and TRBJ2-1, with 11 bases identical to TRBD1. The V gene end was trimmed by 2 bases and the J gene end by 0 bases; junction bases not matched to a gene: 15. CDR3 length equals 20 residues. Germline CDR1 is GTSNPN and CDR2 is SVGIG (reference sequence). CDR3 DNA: TGTGCCTGGAGTCCTAAAATGGGACAGGGGGTGGGAAGCTCCTACAATGAGCAGTTCTTC. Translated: CAWSPKMGQGVGSSYNEQFF.

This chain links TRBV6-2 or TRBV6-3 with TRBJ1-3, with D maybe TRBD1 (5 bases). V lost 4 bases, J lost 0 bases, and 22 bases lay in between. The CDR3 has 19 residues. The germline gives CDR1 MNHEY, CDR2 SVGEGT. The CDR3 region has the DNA TGTGCCAGCAGTTCCAACCCGAGACAGCTAAATCGCTCTGGAAACACCATATATTTT. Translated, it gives CASSSNPRQLNRSGNTIYF.

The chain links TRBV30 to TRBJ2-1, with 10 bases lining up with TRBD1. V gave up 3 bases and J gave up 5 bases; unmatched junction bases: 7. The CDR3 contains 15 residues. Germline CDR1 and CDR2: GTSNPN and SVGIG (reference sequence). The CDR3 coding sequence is TGTGCCTGGAGCCGTTCCGGGACAGGGGACAATGAGCAGTTCTTC. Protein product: CAWSRSGTGDNEQFF. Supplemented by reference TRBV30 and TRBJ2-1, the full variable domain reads SQTIHQWPATLVQPVGSPLSLECTVEGTSNPNLYWYRQAAGRGLQLLFYSVGIGQISSEVPQNLSASRPQDRQFILSSKKLLLSDSGFYLCAWSRSGTGDNEQFFGPGTRLTVL.

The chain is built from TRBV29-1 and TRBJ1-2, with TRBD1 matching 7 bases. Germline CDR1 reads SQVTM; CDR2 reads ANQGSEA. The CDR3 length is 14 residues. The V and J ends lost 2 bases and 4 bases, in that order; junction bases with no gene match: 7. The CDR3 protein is CSVEKGALGYGYTF. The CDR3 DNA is TGCAGCGTTGAAAAGGGGGCTTTGGGCTATGGCTACACCTTC.

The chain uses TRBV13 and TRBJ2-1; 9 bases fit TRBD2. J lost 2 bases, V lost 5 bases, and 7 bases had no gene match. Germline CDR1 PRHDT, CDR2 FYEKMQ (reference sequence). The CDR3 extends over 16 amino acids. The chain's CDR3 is CASSGMTSGTYNEQFF. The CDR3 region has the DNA TGTGCCAGCAGCGGAATGACTAGCGGAACCTACAATGAGCAGTTCTTC.

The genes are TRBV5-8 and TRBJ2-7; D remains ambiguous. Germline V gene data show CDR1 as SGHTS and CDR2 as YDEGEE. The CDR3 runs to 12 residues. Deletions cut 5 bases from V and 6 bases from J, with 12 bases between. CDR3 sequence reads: CASSPNPREQYF. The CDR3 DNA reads TGTGCCAGCAGTCCAAACCCGCGCGAGCAGTACTTC. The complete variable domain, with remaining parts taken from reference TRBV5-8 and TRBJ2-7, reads EAGVTQSPTHLIKTRGQQATLRCSPISGHTSVYWYQQALGLGLQFLLWYDEGEERNRGNFPPRFSGRQFPNYSSELNVNALELEDSALYLCASSPNPREQYFGPGTRLTVT.

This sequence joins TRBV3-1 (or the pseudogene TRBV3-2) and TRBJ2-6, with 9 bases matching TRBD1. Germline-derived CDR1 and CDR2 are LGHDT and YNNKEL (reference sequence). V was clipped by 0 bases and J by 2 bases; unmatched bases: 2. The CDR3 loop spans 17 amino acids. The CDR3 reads CASSQEGTGTGANVLTF. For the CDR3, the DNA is TGTGCCAGCAGCCAAGAGGGGACAGGGACTGGGGCCAACGTCCTGACTTTC.

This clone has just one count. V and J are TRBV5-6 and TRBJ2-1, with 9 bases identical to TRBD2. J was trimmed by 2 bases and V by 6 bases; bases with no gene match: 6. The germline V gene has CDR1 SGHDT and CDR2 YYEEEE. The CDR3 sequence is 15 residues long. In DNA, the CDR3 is TGTGCCAGCATCTCCGGGACTAGCCCCTACAATGAGCAGTTCTTC. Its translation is CASISGTSPYNEQFF.

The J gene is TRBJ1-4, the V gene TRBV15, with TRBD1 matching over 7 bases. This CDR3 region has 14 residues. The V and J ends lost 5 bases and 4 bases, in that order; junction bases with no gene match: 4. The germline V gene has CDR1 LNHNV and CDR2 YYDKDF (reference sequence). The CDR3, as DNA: TGTGCCACCAGCTGGGGACAGATTAATGAAAAACTGTTTTTT. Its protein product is CATSWGQINEKLFF.